The rows below give T cell receptor beta chains drawn from one sample of a study of OX40 agonist ivuxolimab in advanced cancers. Libraries were prepared by immunoSEQ multiplex PCR; TCRdb keeps only in-frame clonotypes and omits some of them. This sample has around 80,000 clones, with approximately 84% found just once. The material was CD4+ or CD8+ T cells sorted from blood, obtained in a trial of the OX40 agonist ivuxolimab. Receptor source: an adult with an advanced solid tumor such as melanoma, head and neck, liver or kidney cancer. Both conserved end residues are part of each CDR3. D genes are given only for firm matches. Not every row has a clone size; where given, it reads once, few, many or a size class.

TRBJ1-1,NA,NA,TRBV5-1,CASSLEGRNTEAFF,TGCGCCAGCAGCTTGGAGGGCAGGAACACTGAAGCTTTCTTT
TRBJ2-1,NA,NA,TRBV30,CAGTLVASSYNEQFF,TGTGCCGGGACTCTTGTAGCGAGCTCCTACAATGAGCAGTTCTTC
TRBJ2-5,NA,NA,TRBV2,CASSARGIRETQYF,TGTGCCAGCAGTGCAAGAGGGATTAGGGAGACCCAGTACTTC
TRBJ1-1,once,NA,TRBV19,CASSIPGYGMNTEAFF,TGTGCCAGTAGTATACCAGGGTATGGGATGAACACTGAAGCTTTCTTT
TRBJ1-1,NA,NA,TRBV9,CASSLWRGTNTEAFF,TGTGCCAGCAGCCTCTGGAGGGGTACGAACACTGAAGCTTTCTTT
TRBJ1-5,many,NA,TRBV7-9,CASSSEGGRATQPQHF,TGTGCCAGCAGCTCCGAAGGGGGAAGGGCCACTCAGCCCCAGCATTTT
TRBJ1-2,NA,TRBD1,TRBV6-5,CASRGQGVVGYTF,TGTGCCAGCAGAGGACAGGGGGTCGTTGGCTACACCTTC
TRBJ1-2,NA,TRBD1,TRBV30,CAWRDRGYGYTF,TGTGCCTGGAGGGACAGGGGCTATGGCTACACCTTC
TRBJ1-3,NA,NA,TRBV30,CAWSVRGNTIYF,TGTGCCTGGAGTGTCCGAGGAAACACCATATATTTT
TRBJ1-2,once,TRBD1,TRBV6-1,CASDFGTGGGYTF,TGTGCCAGTGATTTCGGGACAGGGGGTGGCTACACCTTC
TRBJ2-5,NA,TRBD2,TRBV5-1,CASSPGLAGAVYQETQYF,TGCGCCAGCAGCCCGGGACTAGCGGGAGCGGTTTACCAAGAGACCCAGTACTTC
TRBJ1-6,NA,NA,TRBV19,CASSMKDGSYNSPLHF,TGTGCCAGTAGTATGAAGGACGGCTCCTATAATTCACCCCTCCACTTT
TRBJ1-5,NA,TRBD1,TRBV11-3,CASSSTTGVNQPQHF,TGTGCCAGCAGCTCAACGACAGGGGTCAATCAGCCCCAGCATTTT
TRBJ2-7,NA,TRBD2,TRBV9,CASSATGTSSEQYF,TGTGCCAGCAGCGCAACCGGGACTAGCTCCGAGCAGTACTTC
TRBJ1-1,NA,NA,TRBV18,CASSPLVEDLNTEAFF,TGTGCCAGCTCACCATTGGTCGAGGATTTGAACACTGAAGCTTTCTTT
TRBJ1-4,NA,NA,TRBV19,CASSVGQFGELFF,TGTGCCAGTAGTGTGGGGCAATTCGGAGAACTGTTTTTT
TRBJ1-1,NA,NA,TRBV6-1,CASSDVRYRAEAFF,TGTGCCAGCAGTGATGTACGTTACAGGGCTGAAGCTTTCTTT
TRBJ1-1,NA,NA,TRBV18,CASSKGPVQGNTEAFF,TGTGCCAGCTCAAAAGGGCCCGTACAAGGGAACACTGAAGCTTTCTTT
TRBJ1-1,few,NA,TRBV5-1,CASSFGRSNTEAFF,TGCGCCAGCAGCTTCGGACGGTCGAACACTGAAGCTTTCTTT
TRBJ1-2,NA,NA,TRBV6-6,CASSYAQISNYGYTF,TGTGCCAGCAGTTACGCCCAGATATCTAACTATGGCTACACCTTC
TRBJ2-5,NA,TRBD2,TRBV6-6,CASSYSAGGRETQYF,TGTGCCAGCAGTTACTCGGCGGGGGGAAGGGAGACCCAGTACTTC
TRBJ1-2,NA,NA,TRBV30,CAWSPGPWGSYTF,TGTGCCTGGAGTCCCGGGCCTTGGGGGAGCTACACCTTC
TRBJ2-5,NA,NA,TRBV7-9,CASSSGSFKETQYF,TGTGCCAGCAGCTCCGGATCTTTTAAAGAGACCCAGTACTTC
TRBJ2-5,once,NA,TRBV18,CASSPRWASQETQYF,TGTGCCAGCTCACCACGTTGGGCCAGTCAAGAGACCCAGTACTTC
TRBJ1-2,NA,NA,TRBV2,CASSDGRKHGYTF,TGTGCCAGCAGTGACGGCAGGAAGCATGGCTACACCTTC
TRBJ1-1,NA,NA,TRBV9,CASSDYIGPMNTEAFF,TGTGCCAGCAGCGATTATATAGGGCCCATGAACACTGAAGCTTTCTTT
TRBJ1-1,NA,NA,TRBV6-6,CASSPGRGTNTEAFF,TGTGCCAGCAGTCCGGGAAGGGGGACGAACACTGAAGCTTTCTTT
TRBJ1-2,NA,NA,TRBV18,CASSLTDSANYGYTF,TGTGCCAGCTCACTCACGGACAGTGCTAACTATGGCTACACCTTC
TRBJ1-1,few,NA,TRBV11-2,CASSFTVNTEAFF,TGTGCCAGCAGCTTCACAGTGAACACTGAAGCTTTCTTT
TRBJ2-7,few,NA,TRBV6-1,CASSEGLRGTEQYF,TGTGCCAGCAGTGAAGGTCTTCGGGGGACCGAGCAGTACTTC
TRBJ2-2,NA,NA,TRBV7-9,CASRFTGANTGELFF,TGTGCCAGCCGCTTCACGGGGGCGAACACCGGGGAGCTGTTTTTT
TRBJ1-1,NA,NA,TRBV7-2,CASRRGGDTEAFF,TGTGCCAGCAGGCGGGGAGGGGACACTGAAGCTTTCTTT
TRBJ2-3,NA,NA,TRBV5-1,CASSLQRVQDTQYF,TGCGCCAGCAGCTTGCAAAGGGTTCAAGATACGCAGTATTTT
TRBJ1-2,few,TRBD1,TRBV30,CAWSVHRGLNYGYTF,TGTGCCTGGAGTGTCCACAGGGGATTAAACTATGGCTACACCTTC
TRBJ1-2,NA,TRBD1,TRBV19,CASSERSQGASFTF,TGTGCCAGTAGTGAACGAAGTCAGGGGGCGAGTTTCACCTTC
TRBJ2-3,NA,TRBD2,TRBV14,CASSQDPGGIFNTQYF,TGTGCCAGCAGCCAAGATCCGGGAGGTATTTTTAATACGCAGTATTTT
TRBJ2-1,NA,TRBD2,TRBV11-2,CASSGSGVKGNEQFF,TGTGCCAGCAGCGGTAGCGGGGTGAAGGGCAATGAGCAGTTCTTC
TRBJ2-1,few,TRBD1,TRBV5-1,CASSFRDRGLGEQFF,TGCGCCAGCAGCTTCCGGGACAGGGGACTGGGTGAGCAGTTCTTC
TRBJ2-7,few,NA,TRBV5-4,CASSLTSGPYEQYF,TGTGCCAGCAGCCTAACCTCTGGACCCTACGAGCAGTACTTC
TRBJ2-7,NA,TRBD2,TRBV7-2,CASSNRGGLKEQYF,TGTGCCAGCTCGAACCGGGGGGGCCTTAAGGAGCAGTACTTC
TRBJ1-6,NA,TRBD1,TRBV4-1,CASSPDRSDQIQGARYYSPLHF,TGCGCCAGCAGCCCCGATAGGAGCGACCAGATACAGGGGGCGCGATATTATTCACCCCTCCACTTT
TRBJ2-7,NA,NA,TRBV6-5,CASSSRYEQYF,TGTGCCAGCAGTTCGAGGTACGAGCAGTACTTC
TRBJ2-5,NA,NA,TRBV4-1,CASSHNLGDVQYF,TGCGCCAGCAGCCACAATCTGGGGGATGTTCAGTACTTC
TRBJ2-7,NA,NA,TRBV7-9,CASSFEGYEQYF,TGTGCCAGCAGCTTTGAGGGCTACGAGCAGTACTTC
TRBJ1-4,NA,NA,TRBV7-2,CASSLALTAEKLFF,TGTGCCAGCAGCTTAGCTTTGACAGCTGAAAAACTGTTTTTT
TRBJ1-1,NA,TRBD1,TRBV6-5,CASSSGGSGTEAFF,TGTGCCAGCAGTTCAGGGGGTAGCGGCACTGAAGCTTTCTTT